This T cell receptor beta chain comes out of a study of Ad26.COV2.S vaccination and SARS-CoV-2 variants (dated by TCRdb to the early 2020s). For the wider study: Vaccine-arm donors came from COV1001, a multicentre, randomized, double-blind, placebo-controlled phase I-IIa trial of Ad26.COV2.S in healthy adults. Ad26.COV2.S was administered intramuscularly at a dose of 5x10^10 or 1x10^11 viral particles, either as one shot or as two shots given 56 days apart. The specificity and breadth of SARS-CoV-2-reactive T cell receptors after Ad26.COV2.S vaccination were assessed by TCRbeta repertoire sequencing. The TCR-sequenced set comprised approximately 32 samples: some 20 Ad26.COV2.S vaccine recipients, 5 placebo recipients and 8 SARS-CoV-2 convalescent individuals. Trial participants were randomized into five groups of five: low-dose or high-dose Ad26.COV2.S given once or twice, or placebo on both occasions. Investigators did not know the trial group allocation while performing experiments and assessing outcomes. Beyond this particular receptor, the publication reports: The study was not powered to compare responses between vaccine doses or regimens. According to the authors, total T cell responses may have been underestimated by the TCR breadth and depth analyses. Vaccine and placebo recipients had similar non-spike TCR breadth, a finding consistent with the vaccine containing only spike. Substantial breadth of spike-specific CD8+ and CD4+ T cell responses was reported after vaccination. Compared with placebo recipients, Ad26.COV2.S recipients showed higher spike-specific TCR breadth (P = 0.0014).

The CDR3, cysteine through phenylalanine, is 14 amino acids long. The DNA shown is the 42-base CDR3, in frame from base 1. From a lookup of the germline V gene, CDR1 and CDR2 are MRHNA and SNTAGT. Points on this clone: Its antigen remains undetermined. At one end the junction does not follow the germline gene, possibly because of a read error.

TCRbeta CDR3 regions were sequenced with the immunoSEQ Assay. After extraction, genomic DNA underwent amplification by bias-controlled multiplex PCR, followed by high-throughput sequencing. The paper's data handling went like this. Collapsing and filtering of sequences were performed to quantify the absolute abundance of each unique TCRbeta CDR3 region. T cell fraction was estimated by normalizing TCRbeta template counts to usable DNA, which was measured by amplifying reference genes present in all nucleated cells. Repertoire TCRs were annotated as SARS-CoV-2-specific when V gene, CDR3 amino acid sequence and J gene were exactly matched to a known reactive TCR set. The reference SARS-CoV-2 TCR set was derived from MIRA and filtered for enrichment in COVID-19-positive ImmuneCODE repertoires, a step that removed public or cross-reactive TCRs. Using the MIRA antigens, annotated TCRs were further analysed by specific ORF or by position within an ORF. Breadth was defined as the number of annotated unique rearrangements divided by the total number of unique productive rearrangements, and depth was defined as the summed frequency of the annotated unique rearrangements. TCR breadth was compared between groups using two-sided Wilcoxon rank-sum tests. TCRdb took over this immuneACCESS table, retaining in-frame rearrangements with V and J assigned. Such tables are incomplete; in checked studies, under half of the missing clones stem from an unresolved V gene, and the remainder is unexplained. The V and J calls and clone size come from that table; D and trimming were worked out from the DNA. Within this sample are hundreds of thousands of clones, with more than 75% of them counted one time only. The ten largest clones represent about 3.4% of the sample.

The treatment or condition label, read with the paper, signifies: roughly 19 received Ad26.COV2.S at low or high dose, single or two shots; 5 received placebo; per-sample allocation not given. Repertoires of vaccine and placebo recipients were sequenced from samples collected on day 63 after the first injection. Cohort 1b enrolled 25 or so adults aged 18-55 years at a single site in Boston, USA, between 29 July and 7 August 2020. Ad26.COV2.S was a replication-incompetent adenovirus type 26 vector expressing a prefusion-stabilized SARS-CoV-2 spike protein from the original Wuhan strain. The source of this sequence is a person aged 18-65 years who received the Ad26.COV2.S COVID-19 vaccine or a placebo. This sequence uses TRBV6-4 and TRBJ2-1; no D gene is confidently identified. Specimen: peripheral blood, collected in a trial of Ad26.COV2.S vaccine versus placebo. The CDR3 protein sequence reads: CASSDLGSYNEQFF. The DNA sequence is given as TGTGCCAGCAGCGACTTAGGCTCCTACAATGAGCAGTTCTTC.